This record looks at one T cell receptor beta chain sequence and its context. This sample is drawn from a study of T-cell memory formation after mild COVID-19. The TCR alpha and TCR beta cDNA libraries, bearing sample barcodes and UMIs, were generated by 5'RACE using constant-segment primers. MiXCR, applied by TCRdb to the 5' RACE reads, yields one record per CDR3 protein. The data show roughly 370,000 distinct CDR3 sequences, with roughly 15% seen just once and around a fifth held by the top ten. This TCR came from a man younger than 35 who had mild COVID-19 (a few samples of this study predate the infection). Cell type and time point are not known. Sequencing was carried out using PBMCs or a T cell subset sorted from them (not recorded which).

The DNA for the CDR3 is TGTGCCAGCAGTAACACACAGGGAGCCTACGAGCAGTACTTC. This encodes CASSNTQGAYEQYF. The V and J genes are TRBV6-2 or TRBV6-3 and TRBJ2-7, with a tentative D call TRBD1 (6 bases). The V end lost 5 bases, the J end lost 2 bases, and 13 bases lay between the germline ends. Germline loops: CDR1 MNHEY, CDR2 SVGEGT. The CDR3 is made up of 14 amino acids.